This TCR beta chain was captured in a study of blood T cell repertoires in COVID-19 (dated by TCRdb to 2020 to 2021). Broadly, across the study: Samples from collaborators originated in the United States, Italy and Spain and spanned both the acute and convalescent phases of COVID-19. Sample metadata almost always included a de-identified subject ID, COVID-19 status, age in years and sex. The samples were drawn from two sources: the first 160 participants of the ongoing ImmuneRACE study, and 1,000 to 1,500 subjects contributed by 6 global collaborators. The dataset comprised deeply sampled blood TCRbeta repertoires from subjects exposed to, actively infected with, or recovered from COVID-19. Where available, HLA class I and class II types were obtained from metadata supplied by the sample provider rather than from assay-based typing. The repertoires were released in a freely available public database intended as a resource for research on the immune response to SARS-CoV-2. The prospective study material was composed of cDNA or gDNA derived from T cells, B-cell-depleted T cells, or PBMCs.

V was cut back by 5 bases and J by 3 bases, leaving a gap of 11 bases between them. As encoded in the germline V gene, CDR1 is MDHEN while CDR2 is SYDVKM. Counted from cysteine to phenylalanine, this CDR3 has 13 amino acids. Of all the DNA, just the CDR3 is kept, 39 bases in frame from base 1. TCRbeta CDR3 regions were amplified from genomic DNA using the immunoSEQ Assay, a bias-controlled multiplex PCR. Processing in the source paper ran as follows. The number of nucleated cells in each sample was estimated from the amplification of reference gene primers within the assay. To quantify the absolute abundance of each unique TCRbeta CDR3 rearrangement, sequence reads were collapsed and filtered. For each sample, productive Simpson clonality was calculated as the square root of Simpson's diversity index across productive rearrangements. TCRdb's version of the immuneACCESS table is confined to in-frame rearrangements and falls short of the full clone set. An unresolved V gene accounts for under half of the shortfall where checked; the remainder is of unknown origin. V and J calls plus clone size are reproduced from that table; the DNA served to infer D and trimming. The table for this sample lists 100,000 to 150,000 clones; 69% of them were counted only once. The top ten clones comprise about 2.2% of the sample.

Here is what the overall study found, with its caveats: How much clinical and demographic metadata was included differed by source and by participant, and the metadata was provided uncurated.

As to this clone: What antigen it recognizes has not been identified. The record has no base qualities; no much larger clone is one base away.

Collaborating institutions collected whole blood in K2EDTA tubes following their own protocols. Collaborator samples were shipped for TCRbeta analysis as frozen whole blood, isolated PBMCs, or DNA extracted from either sample type. The TCR was taken from a woman aged 70 to 79 with acute or convalescent COVID-19. The sequencing sample was made of peripheral blood. The chain couples TRBV28 to TRBJ2-7; a tentative D call is TRBD2 (5 bases match). In nucleotides, the sequence is TGTGCCAGCAGTCCAGGAGAGGGCTACGAGCAGTACTTC. Translated, it gives CASSPGEGYEQYF.